A single sample gave rise to the 13 T cell receptor beta chains below, sequenced in a study of CD8 T cells in Susac syndrome. cDNA came from roughly 0.47 to 1 ug RNA primed by random hexamers. TCRdb reprocessed the immunoSEQ multiplex PCR reads with MiXCR, giving one entry per CDR3 protein. The sample holds about 200,000 distinct CDR3 sequences, around nine tenths seen once. The source material was CD8+ T cells from PBMCs. The source of these receptors is a human donor with multiple sclerosis.

The chain has TRBV7-9 and TRBJ1-1; D is unclear. V lost 4 bases to trimming and J lost 0 bases, with 15 bases between them. Germline values: CDR1 SEHNR, CDR2 FQNEAQ (reference sequence). There are 16 residues in the CDR3. The CDR3 DNA sequence: TGTGCCAGCAGCTCCCTGATCGGGCTCATGAACACTGAAGCTTTCTTT. Protein product: CASSSLIGLMNTEAFF.

This chain joins TRBV7-9 and TRBJ2-7, with a tentative D call TRBD2 (5 bases). V was shortened by 4 bases and J by 5 bases, with 12 bases between the two germline ends. CDR3 length: 13 amino acids. Germline V lookup: CDR1 SEHNR, CDR2 FQNEAQ (reference sequence). CDR3 in DNA: TGTGCCAGCAGCTACGGAGGAGGAAACGAGCAGTACTTC. Protein sequence: CASSYGGGNEQYF.

This sequence joins TRBV2 and TRBJ2-5; D is unclear. The CDR3 covers 12 residues. Trimming cost V 7 bases and J 2 bases, with 8 bases left between them. Per the germline V gene, CDR1 is SNHLY and CDR2 is FYNNEI. The CDR3 DNA follows: TGTGCCAGCAAGACGTATCAAGAGACCCAGTACTTC. It specifies CASKTYQETQYF.

The rearrangement uses TRBV7-9 and TRBJ2-3, with 9 bases identical to TRBD2. The CDR3 is 16 residues long. The germline CDR1 and CDR2 sequences are SEHNR and FQNEAQ (reference sequence). After removal of 5 bases from V and 2 bases from J, the junction contained 8 bases not matched to a gene. The CDR3 sequence is CASSLVTSGITDTQYF. CDR3 sequence (DNA): TGTGCCAGCAGCCTCGTGACTAGCGGAATCACAGATACGCAGTATTTT.

The genes are TRBV30 and TRBJ1-1; D remains ambiguous. V was cut by 3 bases and J by 5 bases, with 4 bases left in between. The germline V gene has CDR1 GTSNPN and CDR2 SVGIG (reference sequence). There are 10 residues in the CDR3. CDR3 coding DNA: TGTGCCTGGAGGAGAACTGAAGCTTTCTTT. It codes for CAWRRTEAFF.

The chain is built from TRBV12-3 or TRBV12-4 and TRBJ1-2; 11 positions match TRBD1. The CDR3 sequence is 17 residues long. The ends lost 4 bases at V and 6 bases at J; junction bases unmatched: 13. CDR3 bases: TGTGCCAGCAGTTACGGGACAGGGGGAGCACAACAAGATGGCTACACCTTC. Amino acid sequence: CASSYGTGGAQQDGYTF.

The chain combines TRBV28 with TRBJ2-5; D is uncertain. V lost 3 bases and J lost 5, with 10 bases in between. The CDR3 extends over 13 amino acids. CDR1 and CDR2 (germline): MDHEN, SYDVKM. The CDR3 DNA follows: TGTGCCAGCAGTTTCGGGTGGTTGGAGACCCAGTACTTC. Translated: CASSFGWLETQYF.

The chain is built from TRBV12-3 or TRBV12-4 and TRBJ2-3; D possibly corresponds to TRBD2 (5 bases). Between the trimmed V and J ends, which lost 3 bases and 5 bases, there was a span of 15 bases. The CDR3 runs to 15 residues. The CDR3 sequence is CASSFWFLGRDTQYF. The CDR3 DNA is TGTGCCAGCAGTTTTTGGTTCTTAGGGAGAGATACGCAGTATTTT.

J is TRBJ1-6 and V is TRBV10-3; D gene uncertain. The CDR3 contains 12 residues. The germline V and J ends were trimmed by 4 bases and 8 bases, with 6 bases remaining between them. Looked up from germline, CDR1 is ENHRY and CDR2 is SYGVKD. CDR3 coding DNA: TGTGCCATCAGTGGGGTGGATTCACCCCTCCACTTT. Protein sequence: CAISGVDSPLHF.

The chain has TRBV2 and TRBJ2-2; D gene uncertain. Trimming stripped 0 bases from V and 1 base from J, with 12 bases between. The germline gives CDR1 SNHLY, CDR2 FYNNEI. The CDR3 loop spans 17 amino acids. The CDR3 protein is CASSEAPNSLNTGELFF. The CDR3 bases are TGTGCCAGCAGTGAAGCGCCCAACAGCCTGAACACCGGGGAGCTGTTTTTT.

V usage is TRBV7-6 and J usage is TRBJ2-6; D possibly corresponds to TRBD2 (5 bases). CDR1 and CDR2 from the germline V gene are SGHVS and FNYEAQ. Trimming cost V 2 bases and J 0 bases, with 11 bases left between them. CDR3 length equals 17 residues. For the CDR3, the DNA is TGTGCCAGCAGCTTATTATACCGGGACTCTGGGGCCAACGTCCTGACTTTC. It is translated as CASSLLYRDSGANVLTF.

This clonotype appeared a single time. The V and J genes are TRBV7-3 and TRBJ2-3; 12 nucleotides line up with TRBD2. There are 16 residues in the CDR3. Germline-derived CDR1 and CDR2 are SGHTA and FQGTGA. The J segment lost 5 bases and the V segment lost 5 bases, leaving 8 bases of the junction unmatched. The CDR3 sequence: CASSEGLAGNGDTQYF. The DNA of the CDR3 is TGTGCCAGCAGCGAGGGACTAGCGGGCAATGGAGATACGCAGTATTTT.

This chain links TRBV7-9 with TRBJ2-2; tentative D call: TRBD1 (6 bases). The CDR3 contains 15 residues. V shed 3 bases and J shed 0 bases, with 8 bases lying between them. Germline lookup yields CDR1 SEHNR and CDR2 FQNEAQ (reference sequence). The CDR3 DNA reads TGTGCCAGCAGCTTCAGGGGCACGAACACCGGGGAGCTGTTTTTT. It encodes CASSFRGTNTGELFF.